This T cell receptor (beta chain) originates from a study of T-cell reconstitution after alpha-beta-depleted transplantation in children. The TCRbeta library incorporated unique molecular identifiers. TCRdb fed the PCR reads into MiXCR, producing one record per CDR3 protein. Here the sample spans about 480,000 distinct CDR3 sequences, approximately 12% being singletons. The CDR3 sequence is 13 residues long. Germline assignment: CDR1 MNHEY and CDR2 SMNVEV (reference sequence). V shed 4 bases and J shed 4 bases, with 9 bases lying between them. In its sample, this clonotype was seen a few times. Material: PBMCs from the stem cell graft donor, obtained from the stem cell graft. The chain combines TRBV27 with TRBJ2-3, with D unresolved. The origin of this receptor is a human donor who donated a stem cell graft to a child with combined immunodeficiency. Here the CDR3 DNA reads TGTGCCAGCAGTTATTACATCTCAGATACGCAGTATTTT. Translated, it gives CASSYYISDTQYF.